Below are 27 T cell receptor beta chains sequenced from a single sample in a study of radiation and T cells in renal cell carcinoma. Sequenced by immunoSEQ multiplex PCR; TCRdb stores in-frame clones only, minus some. The table lists about 62,000 clones, roughly 80% of them singletons, with around 6.8% in the top ten. Time point here: blood 4 weeks post-SBRT, at nephrectomy. Treatment specified: 15 Gy SBRT to primary tumor, nephrectomy 4 weeks later. The sample was blood, taken from a patient whose treatment included radiotherapy and nephrectomy. These receptor sequences come from a man between 60 and 75 years old with renal cell carcinoma.

Relative to its sample, this clone is large. The V and J genes are TRBV6-1 and TRBJ2-6, with a tentative D call TRBD1 (5 bases). Trimming removed 1 base from V and 4 bases from J, with 11 bases in between. There are 16 residues in the CDR3. The germline gives CDR1 MNHNS, CDR2 SASEGT. CDR3 sequence (DNA): TGTGCCAGCAGTGAAGACTGGGGCCCCGGGGCCAACGTCCTGACTTTC. Translation gives CASSEDWGPGANVLTF.

The chain employs TRBV29-1 and TRBJ1-2, with a tentative D call TRBD1 (5 bases). CDR3 size: 14 residues. The ends were cut back, 0 bases at V and 9 bases at J, with 17 bases in the middle. Germline lookup yields CDR1 SQVTM and CDR2 ANQGSEA. The CDR3 region is CSVEDLGRAISYTF. DNA of the CDR3: TGCAGCGTTGAAGATCTGGGCAGGGCTATTAGCTACACCTTC.

The chain carries TRBV27 and TRBJ2-1, with no clear D. This CDR3 is built from 14 residues. V shed 1 base and J shed 10 bases, with 14 bases lying between them. CDR1 MNHEY and CDR2 SMNVEV come from the germline V gene (reference sequence). CDR3 bases: TGTGCCAGCAGTTTATTTTCTGCCATACCCGAGCAGTTCTTC. It yields the protein CASSLFSAIPEQFF.

Only a few counts were recorded for this clone. The V gene is TRBV25-1, the J gene TRBJ2-1, with 7 bases identical to TRBD2. CDR1 is MGHDK and CDR2 is SYGVNS in the germline V gene. After removal of 3 bases from V and 7 bases from J, the junction contained 9 bases not matched to a gene. The CDR3 is 15 residues long. The CDR3 nucleotides read TGTGCCAGCAGTGAGGGGGGAGGGCCCGTGAATGAGCAGTTCTTC. Amino acid sequence: CASSEGGGPVNEQFF.

The rearrangement joins TRBV5-1 to TRBJ1-1; D remains ambiguous. This CDR3 has 13 amino acids. Per the germline V gene, CDR1 is SGHRS and CDR2 is YFSETQ. V lost 4 bases, J lost 1 base, and 8 bases lay in between. CDR3 DNA sequence: TGCGCCAGCAGCCGGACCGAGAACACTGAAGCTTTCTTT. It is translated as CASSRTENTEAFF.

The chain employs TRBV30 and TRBJ1-6, with 7 bases identical to TRBD1. Trimming at V came to 6 bases and at J to 7 bases, leaving 6 bases not matched to a gene. This CDR3 contains 13 residues. The V gene's germline CDR1 is GTSNPN and CDR2 SVGIG (reference sequence). CDR3 in amino acids: CACSGQVNSPLHF. Here the CDR3 DNA reads TGTGCCTGTTCTGGACAGGTCAATTCACCCCTCCACTTT.

This chain connects TRBV19 to TRBJ1-1; TRBD1 agrees at 7 bases. The CDR3 has 14 amino acids. The V segment lost 5 bases and the J segment 4 bases; nucleotides outside the gene matches: 7. Germline CDR1 and CDR2: LNHDA and SQIVND (reference sequence). CDR3 nucleotides: TGTGCCAGTAGTCCCACTCACAGGGGCACTGAAGCTTTCTTT. Translating it yields CASSPTHRGTEAFF. Full variable domain (rest looked up from reference TRBV19 and TRBJ1-1): DGGITQSPKYLFRKEGQNVTLSCEQNLNHDAMYWYRQDPGQGLRLIYYSQIVNDFQKGDIAEGYSVSREKKESFPLTVTSAQKNPTAFYLCASSPTHRGTEAFFGQGTRLTVV.

This rearrangement joins TRBV6-1 to TRBJ1-2; D is unresolved. V lost 3 bases and J 8 bases, leaving 13 bases between the germline ends. The CDR3 extends over 13 amino acids. The germline CDR1 and CDR2 sequences are MNHNS and SASEGT. The CDR3 sequence: CASSERLIWGYTF. The CDR3 DNA sequence: TGTGCCAGCAGTGAGCGACTGATATGGGGCTACACCTTC.

In this sample, this clone turned up a few times. Other DNA sequences of this sample code for an identical CDR3. V and J are TRBV18 and TRBJ1-5; D call uncertain. Germline V gene sequence: CDR1 KGHSH, CDR2 LQKENI. The V and J ends lost 3 bases and 0 bases respectively, with 3 bases between them. CDR3 length: 13 residues. The DNA for the CDR3 is TGTGCCAGCTCACCCAATAGCAATCAGCCCCAGCATTTT. Translation: CASSPNSNQPQHF.

In this sample, this clone turned up a few times. The chain combines TRBV12-5 with TRBJ2-3; the match to TRBD2 covers 13 bases. Germline assignment: CDR1 LGHNT and CDR2 FRNRAP. There are 15 residues in the CDR3. The V and J ends lost 5 bases and 5 bases, in that order; junction bases with no gene match: 4. The CDR3 spells CASGPGLAGVDTQYF. CDR3 in DNA: TGTGCTAGTGGTCCCGGACTAGCGGGGGTAGATACGCAGTATTTT.

This clone was observed a single time. CDR3 in amino acids: CASSATRVGEQYV. The DNA of the CDR3 is TGTGCCAGCAGTGCAACTCGCGTTGGGGAGCAGTACGTC. The V gene is TRBV6-4, the J gene TRBJ2-7; D call uncertain. The CDR3 consists of 13 residues. The ends were cut back, 4 bases at V and 7 bases at J, with 14 bases in the middle. Germline V CDR1 and CDR2: MRHNA, SNTAGT.

The chain couples TRBV19 to TRBJ1-2, with 7 bases aligning to TRBD1. The V gene end was trimmed by 4 bases and the J gene end by 4 bases; junction bases not matched to a gene: 9. Per germline, CDR1 LNHDA and CDR2 SQIVND (reference sequence). This CDR3 is 15 amino acids long. The CDR3 loop reads CASSTGQASGYGYTF. The CDR3 DNA reads as TGTGCCAGTAGTACAGGACAGGCGTCTGGCTATGGCTACACCTTC.

This chain uses TRBV29-1 with TRBJ1-1, with D hard to call. This CDR3 contains 14 residues. With 6 bases removed from V and 1 base from J, the gap between germline ends came to 15 bases. Germline CDR1 and CDR2: SQVTM and ANQGSEA. Written as DNA, the CDR3 is TGCAGCGTCGCCCCCAGAGATCAGAACACTGAAGCTTTCTTT. Translation gives CSVAPRDQNTEAFF.

CDR3 in amino acids: CASSSSGRWEQFF. CDR3 nucleotide sequence: TGCGCCAGCAGCTCTAGCGGGAGATGGGAGCAGTTCTTC. The chain uses TRBV5-1 and TRBJ2-1, with TRBD2 matching 10 bases. After removal of 3 bases from V and 10 bases from J, the junction contained 4 bases not matched to a gene. CDR3 size: 13 residues. Germline V CDR1 and CDR2: SGHRS, YFSETQ. Supplemented by reference TRBV5-1 and TRBJ2-1, the full variable domain reads KAGVTQTPRYLIKTRGQQVTLSCSPISGHRSVSWYQQTPGQGLQFLFEYFSETQRNKGNFPGRFSGRQFSNSRSEMNVSTLELGDSALYLCASSSSGRWEQFFGPGTRLTVL.

The genes are TRBV11-2 and TRBJ1-1; TRBD1 might be the D (5 bases). CDR3 length: 13 amino acids. Between the trimmed V and J ends, which lost 1 base and 10 bases, there was a span of 13 bases. Germline V lookup: CDR1 SGHAT, CDR2 FQNNGV. CDR3 nucleotide sequence: TGTGCCAGCAGCTTAGGTGGGGGTTTTAGAGCTTTCTTT. It yields the protein CASSLGGGFRAFF.

The chain is built from TRBV7-6 and TRBJ2-1; D call uncertain. Germline CDR1 SGHVS, CDR2 FNYEAQ. Trimming stripped 1 base from V and 2 bases from J, with 6 bases between. The CDR3 is 14 residues long. CDR3 coding DNA: TGTGCCAGCAGCTTAGTCCCCACCTACAATGAGCAGTTCTTC. Protein product: CASSLVPTYNEQFF.

The table lists this clone with a count of one. J is TRBJ2-1 and V is TRBV11-2; possible D gene TRBD1, 6 bases. CDR1 and CDR2 (germline): SGHAT, FQNNGV. V lost 1 base, J lost 4 bases, and 14 bases lay in between. This CDR3 is 16 amino acids long. The CDR3: CASSLVSRGIYNEQFF. The CDR3 nucleotides read TGTGCCAGCAGCTTAGTGAGCAGGGGTATATACAATGAGCAGTTCTTC. Based on the CDR3 plus reference TRBV11-2 and TRBJ2-1, the full variable domain is EAGVAQSPRYKIIEKRQSVAFWCNPISGHATLYWYQQILGQGPKLLIQFQNNGVVDDSQLPKDRFSAERLKGVDSTLKIQPAKLEDSAVYLCASSLVSRGIYNEQFFGPGTRLTVL.

This chain connects TRBV27 to TRBJ2-3; 7 bases align to TRBD2. Per germline, CDR1 MNHEY and CDR2 SMNVEV (reference sequence). The CDR3 totals 15 residues. Trimming removed 3 bases from V and 1 base from J; junction bases left unmatched: 4. CDR3 nucleotide sequence: TGTGCCAGCAGTTTGGGGGGGTTCCGCACAGATACGCAGTATTTT. Protein product: CASSLGGFRTDTQYF.

The chain uses TRBV2 and TRBJ2-5, with TRBD2 matching over 11 bases. CDR3 length: 17 residues. Losses at the gene ends were 4 bases for V and 5 bases for J; bases not matched to a gene: 12. Germline V gene lookup returns CDR1 SNHLY and CDR2 FYNNEI. The CDR3 region has the DNA TGTGCCAGCAGTGGAGGGACTAGCGGAGTTGAGGGGGAGACCCAGTACTTC. It encodes CASSGGTSGVEGETQYF.

The genes are TRBV20-1 and TRBJ1-2; D ambiguous. This CDR3 spans 11 amino acids. The V gene's germline CDR1 is DFQATT and CDR2 SNEGSKA (reference sequence). Between the trimmed V and J ends, which lost 6 bases and 8 bases, there was a span of 13 bases. The CDR3 nucleotides read TGCAGTGCACAAACAATACGAGGCTACACCTTC. Its protein product is CSAQTIRGYTF.

The V call is TRBV11-1, the J call TRBJ1-2, with 7 bases fitting TRBD1. Losses at the gene ends were 7 bases for V and 3 bases for J; bases not matched to a gene: 8. This CDR3 comprises 14 residues. Germline-derived CDR1 and CDR2 are SGHAT and FQDESV (reference sequence). This CDR3 is CASTRTDRDYGYTF. CDR3 coding DNA: TGTGCCAGCACCAGAACAGACAGGGACTATGGCTACACCTTC. Supplemented by reference TRBV11-1 and TRBJ1-2, the full variable domain reads EAEVAQSPRYKITEKSQAVAFWCDPISGHATLYWYRQILGQGPELLVQFQDESVVDDSQLPKDRFSAERLKGVDSTLKIQPAELGDSAMYLCASTRTDRDYGYTFGSGTRLTVV.

V gene TRBV2 combines with J gene TRBJ2-1; 8 bases are a match to TRBD1. The length of the CDR3 is 16 residues. J was trimmed by 2 bases and V by 2 bases; bases with no gene match: 5. Germline V gene data show CDR1 as SNHLY and CDR2 as FYNNEI. CDR3 amino acids: CASSERRTGTYNEQFF. CDR3 sequence (DNA): TGTGCCAGCAGTGAACGGCGGACAGGGACCTACAATGAGCAGTTCTTC.

The genes are TRBV9 and TRBJ2-3; 11 bases match TRBD2. Germline CDR1 reads SGDLS; CDR2 reads YYNGEE. The CDR3 is 15 amino acids. J lost 2 bases, V lost 3 bases, and 2 bases had no gene match. CDR3 nucleotides: TGTGCCAGCAGCGAGGGACTAGCGGACACAGATACGCAGTATTTT. It specifies CASSEGLADTDTQYF.

The V gene is TRBV5-4, the J gene TRBJ2-1, with 9 bases identical to TRBD2. Germline V lookup: CDR1 SGHNT, CDR2 YYREEE (reference sequence). Unmatched junction bases numbered 8, after V lost 2 bases and J lost 8 bases. This CDR3 comprises 15 residues. The DNA for the CDR3 is TGTGCCAGCAGCTTTTACAGCGGGGGGAAGGATGAGCAGTTCTTC. Translation: CASSFYSGGKDEQFF.

The rearrangement links TRBV2 to TRBJ2-1, with 12 bases fitting TRBD2. Germline CDR1 is SNHLY and CDR2 is FYNNEI. This CDR3 comprises 15 residues. Trimming cost V 5 bases and J 5 bases; bases outside gene matches: 4. DNA of the CDR3: TGTGCCAGCAGTTCACTAGCGGGAGGAAACAATGAGCAGTTCTTC. This encodes CASSSLAGGNNEQFF.

The chain combines TRBV6-5 with TRBJ2-1, with D hard to call. This CDR3 has 15 residues. CDR1 is MNHEY, CDR2 SVGAGI, per germline. V lost 6 bases to trimming and J lost 6 bases, with 18 bases between them. CDR3 region: CASSPYTGRSNEQFF. For the CDR3, the DNA is TGTGCCAGCAGCCCATACACTGGTAGGTCCAATGAGCAGTTCTTC.

This clone occurred many times. This chain joins TRBV10-3 and TRBJ1-5; D call uncertain. The V gene lost 8 bases and the J gene lost 3 bases, with 11 bases spanning the gap. The germline V gene has CDR1 ENHRY and CDR2 SYGVKD. This CDR3 spans 13 amino acids. CDR3 nucleotides: TGTGCCATCGCCGGGCAGATCAATCAGCCCCAGCATTTT. It yields the protein CAIAGQINQPQHF.